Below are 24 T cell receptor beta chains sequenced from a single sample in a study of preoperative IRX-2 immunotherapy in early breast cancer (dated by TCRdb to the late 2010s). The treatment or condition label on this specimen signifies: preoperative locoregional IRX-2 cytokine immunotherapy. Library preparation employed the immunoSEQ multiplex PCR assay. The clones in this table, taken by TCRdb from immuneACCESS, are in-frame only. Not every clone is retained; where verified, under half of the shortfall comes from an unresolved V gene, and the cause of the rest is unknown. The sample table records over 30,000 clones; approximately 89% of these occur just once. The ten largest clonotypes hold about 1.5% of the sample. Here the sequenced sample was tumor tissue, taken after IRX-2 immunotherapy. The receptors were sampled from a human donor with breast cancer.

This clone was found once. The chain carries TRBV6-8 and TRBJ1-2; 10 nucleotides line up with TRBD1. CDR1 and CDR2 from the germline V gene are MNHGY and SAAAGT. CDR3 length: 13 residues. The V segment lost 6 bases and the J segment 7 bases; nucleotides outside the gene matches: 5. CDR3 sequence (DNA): TGTGCCAGCAGGCCGACAGGGGGCCTTGGCTACACCTTC. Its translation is CASRPTGGLGYTF.

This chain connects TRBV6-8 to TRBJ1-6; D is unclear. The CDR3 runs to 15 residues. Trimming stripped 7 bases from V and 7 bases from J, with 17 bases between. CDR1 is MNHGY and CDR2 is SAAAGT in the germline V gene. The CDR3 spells CASTAVRRYNSPLHF. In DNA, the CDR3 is TGTGCCAGCACCGCAGTCCGTCGCTACAATTCACCCCTCCACTTT.

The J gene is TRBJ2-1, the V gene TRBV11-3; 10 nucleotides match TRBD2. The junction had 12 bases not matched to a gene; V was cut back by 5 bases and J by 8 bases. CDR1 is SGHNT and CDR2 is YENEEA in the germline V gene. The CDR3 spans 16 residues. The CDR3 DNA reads TGTGCCAGCAGCCCCTCCGGAGCGGGGGGGCAGGATGAGCAGTTCTTC. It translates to CASSPSGAGGQDEQFF.

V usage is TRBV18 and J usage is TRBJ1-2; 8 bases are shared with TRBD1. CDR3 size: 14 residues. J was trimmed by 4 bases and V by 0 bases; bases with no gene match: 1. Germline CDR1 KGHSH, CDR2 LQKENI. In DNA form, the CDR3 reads TGTGCCAGCTCACCACCGCAGGGGGCCTATGGCTACACCTTC. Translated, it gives CASSPPQGAYGYTF. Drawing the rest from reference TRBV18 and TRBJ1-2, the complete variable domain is NAGVMQNPRHLVRRRGQEARLRCSPMKGHSHVYWYRQLPEEGLKFMVYLQKENIIDESGMPKERFSAEFPKEGPSILRIQQVVRGDSAAYFCASSPPQGAYGYTFGSGTRLTVV.

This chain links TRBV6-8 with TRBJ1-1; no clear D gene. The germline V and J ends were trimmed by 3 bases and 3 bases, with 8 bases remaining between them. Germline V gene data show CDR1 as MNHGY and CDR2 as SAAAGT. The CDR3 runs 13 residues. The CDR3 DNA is TGTGCCAGCAGTTATGGCTGGGACACTGAAGCTTTCTTT. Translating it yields CASSYGWDTEAFF.

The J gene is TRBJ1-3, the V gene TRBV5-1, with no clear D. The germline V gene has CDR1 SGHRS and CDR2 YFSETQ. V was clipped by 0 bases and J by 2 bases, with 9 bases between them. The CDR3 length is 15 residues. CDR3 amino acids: CASSLGPDTGNTIYF. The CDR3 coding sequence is TGCGCCAGCAGCTTGGGGCCTGACACTGGAAACACCATATATTTT. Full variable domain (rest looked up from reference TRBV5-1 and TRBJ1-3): KAGVTQTPRYLIKTRGQQVTLSCSPISGHRSVSWYQQTPGQGLQFLFEYFSETQRNKGNFPGRFSGRQFSNSRSEMNVSTLELGDSALYLCASSLGPDTGNTIYFGEGSWLTVV.

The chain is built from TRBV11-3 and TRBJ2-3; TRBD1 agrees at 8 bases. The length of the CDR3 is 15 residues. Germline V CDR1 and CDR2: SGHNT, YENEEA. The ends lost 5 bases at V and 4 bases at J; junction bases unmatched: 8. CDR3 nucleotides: TGTGCCAGCAGCACGACAGGGGCTGATGCAGATACGCAGTATTTT. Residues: CASSTTGADADTQYF. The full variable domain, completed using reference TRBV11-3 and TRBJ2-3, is EAGVVQSPRYKIIEKKQPVAFWCNPISGHNTLYWYLQNLGQGPELLIRYENEEAVDDSQLPKDRFSAERLKGVDSTLKIQPAELGDSAVYLCASSTTGADADTQYFGPGTRLTVL.

CDR3 DNA: TGTGCCAGCAGTTCCGACAGAAGACAGCCCCAGCATTTT. It translates to CASSSDRRQPQHF. The chain uses TRBV6-8 and TRBJ1-5, with TRBD1 as a possible D gene (5 bases). This CDR3 contains 13 residues. In germline, CDR1 is MNHGY, CDR2 SAAAGT. V was trimmed by 4 bases and J by 7 bases, leaving 11 bases between them.

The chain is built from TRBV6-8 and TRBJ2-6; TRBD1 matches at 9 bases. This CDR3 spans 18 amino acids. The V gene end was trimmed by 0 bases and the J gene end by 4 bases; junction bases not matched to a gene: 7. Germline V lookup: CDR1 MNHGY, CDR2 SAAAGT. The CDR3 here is CASSYSGTGKKGANVLTF. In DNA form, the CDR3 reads TGTGCCAGCAGTTACTCCGGGACAGGGAAGAAGGGGGCCAACGTCCTGACTTTC.

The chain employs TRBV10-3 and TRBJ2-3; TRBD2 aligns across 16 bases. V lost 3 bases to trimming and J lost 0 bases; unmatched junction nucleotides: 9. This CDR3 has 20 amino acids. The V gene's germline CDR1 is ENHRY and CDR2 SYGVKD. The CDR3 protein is CAISDQLTGLAGGSTDTQYF. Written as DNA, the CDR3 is TGTGCCATCAGTGACCAATTAACGGGACTAGCGGGAGGGAGCACAGATACGCAGTATTTT.

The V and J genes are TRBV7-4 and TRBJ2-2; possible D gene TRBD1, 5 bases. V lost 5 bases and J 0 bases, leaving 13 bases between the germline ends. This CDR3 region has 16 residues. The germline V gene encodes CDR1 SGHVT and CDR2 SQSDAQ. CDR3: CASSLPGHSNTGELFF. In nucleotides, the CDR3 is TGTGCCAGCAGCCTGCCCGGACACTCGAACACCGGGGAGCTGTTTTTT.

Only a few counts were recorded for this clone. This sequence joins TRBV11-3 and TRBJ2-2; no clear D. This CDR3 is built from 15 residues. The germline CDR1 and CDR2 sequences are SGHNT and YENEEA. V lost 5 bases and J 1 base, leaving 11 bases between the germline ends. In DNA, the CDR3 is TGTGCCAGCAGCGTTCTTAGCCTGAACACCGGGGAGCTGTTTTTT. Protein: CASSVLSLNTGELFF.

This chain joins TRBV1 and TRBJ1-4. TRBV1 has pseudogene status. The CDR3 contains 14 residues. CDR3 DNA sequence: TGCGCCAGCAGCCAAGAGGACCTTTTCGAAAAACTGTTTTTT. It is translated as CASSQEDLFEKLFF.

In DNA form, the CDR3 reads TGTGCCAGCAGAAAACCTCAAGTGGGCAATCAGCCCCAGCATTTT. Translation gives CASRKPQVGNQPQHF. The rearrangement joins TRBV28 to TRBJ1-5; D remains unclear. The V end lost 6 bases, the J end lost 2 bases, and 14 bases lay between the germline ends. The CDR3 totals 15 residues. In germline, CDR1 is MDHEN, CDR2 SYDVKM.

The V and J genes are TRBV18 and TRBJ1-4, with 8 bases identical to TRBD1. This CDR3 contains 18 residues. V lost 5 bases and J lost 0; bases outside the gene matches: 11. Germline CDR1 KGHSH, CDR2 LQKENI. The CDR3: CASSDGQGFRATNEKLFF. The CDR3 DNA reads TGTGCCAGCTCAGACGGACAGGGATTTCGTGCAACTAATGAAAAACTGTTTTTT.

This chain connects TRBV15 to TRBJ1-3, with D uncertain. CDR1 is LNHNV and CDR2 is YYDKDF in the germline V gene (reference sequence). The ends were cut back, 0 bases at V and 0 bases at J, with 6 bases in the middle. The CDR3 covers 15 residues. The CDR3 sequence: CATSREAYSGNTIYF. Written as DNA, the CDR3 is TGTGCCACCAGCAGAGAAGCCTACTCTGGAAACACCATATATTTT. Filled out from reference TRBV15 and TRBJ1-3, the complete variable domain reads DAMVIQNPRYQVTQFGKPVTLSCSQTLNHNVMYWYQQKSSQAPKLLFHYYDKDFNNEADTPDNFQSRRPNTSFCFLDIRSPGLGDTAMYLCATSREAYSGNTIYFGEGSWLTVV.

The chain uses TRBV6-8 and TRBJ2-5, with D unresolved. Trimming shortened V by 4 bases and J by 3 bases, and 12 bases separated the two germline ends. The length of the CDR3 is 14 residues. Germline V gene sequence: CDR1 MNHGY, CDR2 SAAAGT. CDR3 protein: CASSSHTIEETQYF. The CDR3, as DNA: TGTGCCAGCAGTTCACACACGATTGAAGAGACCCAGTACTTC.

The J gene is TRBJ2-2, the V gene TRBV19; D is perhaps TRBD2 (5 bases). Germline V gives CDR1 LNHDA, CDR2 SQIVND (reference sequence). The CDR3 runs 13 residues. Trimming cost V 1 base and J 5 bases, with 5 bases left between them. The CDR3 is CASSIAGTGELFF. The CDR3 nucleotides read TGTGCCAGTAGTATAGCGGGAACCGGGGAGCTGTTTTTT.

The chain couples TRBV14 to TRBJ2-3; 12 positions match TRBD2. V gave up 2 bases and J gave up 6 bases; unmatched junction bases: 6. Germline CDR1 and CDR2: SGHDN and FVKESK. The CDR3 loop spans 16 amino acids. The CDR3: CASSQRTSGASDTQYF. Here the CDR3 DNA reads TGTGCCAGCAGCCAACGGACTAGCGGGGCTTCTGATACGCAGTATTTT.

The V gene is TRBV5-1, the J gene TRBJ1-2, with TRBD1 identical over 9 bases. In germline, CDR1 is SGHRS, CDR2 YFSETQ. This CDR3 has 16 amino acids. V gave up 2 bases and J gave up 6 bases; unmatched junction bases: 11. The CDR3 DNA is TGCGCCAGCAGCTTCCGTGGACAGGGGTCGCAGGATGGCTACACCTTC. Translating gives CASSFRGQGSQDGYTF.

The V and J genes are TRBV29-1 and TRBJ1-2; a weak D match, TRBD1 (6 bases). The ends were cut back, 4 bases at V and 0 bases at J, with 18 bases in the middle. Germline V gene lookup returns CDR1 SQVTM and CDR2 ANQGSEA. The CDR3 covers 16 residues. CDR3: CSVGTASKSANYGYTF. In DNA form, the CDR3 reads TGCAGCGTTGGGACAGCCTCTAAGAGTGCTAACTATGGCTACACCTTC.

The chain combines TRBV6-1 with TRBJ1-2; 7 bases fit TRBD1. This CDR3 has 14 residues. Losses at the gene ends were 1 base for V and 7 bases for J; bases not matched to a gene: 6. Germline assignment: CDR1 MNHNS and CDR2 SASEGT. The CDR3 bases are TGTGCCAGCAGTGAAGGGAGACAGGGTTTTGGCTACACCTTC. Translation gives CASSEGRQGFGYTF.

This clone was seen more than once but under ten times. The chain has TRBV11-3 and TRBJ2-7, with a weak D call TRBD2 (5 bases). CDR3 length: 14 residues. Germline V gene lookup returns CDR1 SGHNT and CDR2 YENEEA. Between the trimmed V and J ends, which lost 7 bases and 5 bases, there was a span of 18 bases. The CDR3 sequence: CASTKIGNQDEQYF. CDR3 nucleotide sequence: TGTGCCAGCACCAAAATCGGGAACCAAGACGAGCAGTACTTC.

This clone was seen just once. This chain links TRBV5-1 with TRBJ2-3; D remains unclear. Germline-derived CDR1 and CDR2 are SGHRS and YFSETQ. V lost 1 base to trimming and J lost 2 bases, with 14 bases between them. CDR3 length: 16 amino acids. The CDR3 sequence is CASSLFGSPYTDTQYF. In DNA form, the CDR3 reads TGCGCCAGCAGCTTGTTCGGGTCTCCGTACACAGATACGCAGTATTTT.